Sequencing of this T cell receptor beta chain was carried out in a study of OX40 agonist ivuxolimab in advanced cancers. Using immunoSEQ multiplex PCR, the repertoire was profiled, and TCRdb retains in-frame clones only, with some absent. The sample lists approximately 61,000 clones, approximately 89% occurring once. CDR3 length equals 15 residues. Germline-derived CDR1 and CDR2 are MNHNY and SVGAGI (reference sequence). Trimming stripped 2 bases from V and 0 bases from J, with 9 bases between. Sequencing was performed on CD4+ or CD8+ T cells sorted from blood, taken in a trial of the OX40 agonist ivuxolimab. The sequence came from an adult with an advanced solid tumor such as melanoma, head and neck, liver or kidney cancer. The chain joins TRBV6-6 to TRBJ2-3; a possible D gene is TRBD2 (5 bases). The CDR3 DNA reads as TGTGCCAGCAGTTACCGAGGGCCTAGCACAGATACGCAGTATTTT. It encodes CASSYRGPSTDTQYF.